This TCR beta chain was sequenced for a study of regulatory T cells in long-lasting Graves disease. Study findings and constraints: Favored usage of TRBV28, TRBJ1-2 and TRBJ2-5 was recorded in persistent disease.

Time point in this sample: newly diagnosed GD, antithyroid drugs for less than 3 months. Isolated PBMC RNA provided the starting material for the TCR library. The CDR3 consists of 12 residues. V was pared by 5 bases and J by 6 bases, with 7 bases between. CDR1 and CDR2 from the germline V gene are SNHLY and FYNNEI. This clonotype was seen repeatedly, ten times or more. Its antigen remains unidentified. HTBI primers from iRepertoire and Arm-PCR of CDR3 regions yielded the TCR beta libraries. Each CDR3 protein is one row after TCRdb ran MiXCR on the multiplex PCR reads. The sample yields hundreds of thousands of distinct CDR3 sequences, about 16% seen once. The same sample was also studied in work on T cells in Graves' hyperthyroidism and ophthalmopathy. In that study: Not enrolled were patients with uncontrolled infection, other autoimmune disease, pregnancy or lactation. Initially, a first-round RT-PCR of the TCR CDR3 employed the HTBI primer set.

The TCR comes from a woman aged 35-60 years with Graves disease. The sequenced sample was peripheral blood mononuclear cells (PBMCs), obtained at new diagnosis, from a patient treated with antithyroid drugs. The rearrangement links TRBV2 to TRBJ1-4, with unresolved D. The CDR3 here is CASSFVDEKLFF. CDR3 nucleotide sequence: TGTGCCAGCAGTTTTGTCGATGAAAAACTGTTTTTT.